Listed here are 11 T cell receptor beta chains from one sample, sequenced in a study of blood T cell repertoires in COVID-19. Generated by immunoSEQ multiplex PCR, the TCRdb table keeps only in-frame clones and is missing some. The sample holds around 30,000 clones, 85% to 90% seen once. Source material: peripheral blood. These receptors were taken from a man in his 70s with active COVID-19.

CDR3 bases: TGTGCCAGCAGCCCGGGTGCGGCCAAAAACATTCAGTACTTC. This translates into CASSPGAAKNIQYF. V is TRBV5-5 and J is TRBJ2-4; D not certain. Germline CDR1 SGHKS, CDR2 YYEKEE (reference sequence). The CDR3 is 14 amino acids. V lost 4 bases, J lost 1 base, and 9 bases lay in between.

The chain joins TRBV12-5 to TRBJ2-1, with D tentatively TRBD2 (6 bases). The germline V gene encodes CDR1 LGHNT and CDR2 FRNRAP. Trimming removed 3 bases from V and 8 bases from J, with 8 bases in between. The CDR3 is 12 amino acids. The CDR3 reads CASGFGRYEQFF. DNA of the CDR3: TGTGCTAGTGGTTTTGGGAGGTATGAGCAGTTCTTC.

The rearrangement uses TRBV6-5 and TRBJ2-5, with D uncertain. The CDR3 covers 14 residues. V lost 1 base, J lost 1 base, and 7 bases lay in between. Germline V gene sequence: CDR1 MNHEY, CDR2 SVGAGI. As DNA, the CDR3 is TGTGCCAGCAGTTACTACGGTTCCCAAGAGACCCAGTACTTC. Translating it yields CASSYYGSQETQYF.

The chain carries TRBV10-2 and TRBJ1-1; 7 bases map to TRBD1. The CDR3 extends over 14 amino acids. Germline V lookup: CDR1 WSHSY, CDR2 SAAADI. J gave up 0 bases and V 6 bases, and 4 bases lay outside the gene matches. CDR3 DNA: TGCGCCAGCAGCCCGACAGGGATGAACACTGAAGCTTTCTTT. It translates to CASSPTGMNTEAFF.

This clone occurred once. The J gene is TRBJ2-5, the V gene TRBV7-9; D ambiguous. Trimming removed 1 base at V and 4 bases at J, with 7 bases between. The CDR3 is made up of 13 amino acids. CDR1 and CDR2 from the germline V gene are SEHNR and FQNEAQ (reference sequence). CDR3 in DNA: TGTGCCAGCAGCTTAGTCGCGCGAGAGACCCAGTACTTC. This translates into CASSLVARETQYF.

The chain couples TRBV5-1 to TRBJ2-1, with D possibly matching TRBD2 (5 bases). The germline gives CDR1 SGHRS, CDR2 YFSETQ. The CDR3 loop spans 17 amino acids. Trimming took off 0 bases at V and 0 bases at J, with 13 bases between the two ends. This CDR3 is CASSLALGSGSYNEQFF. As DNA, the CDR3 is TGCGCCAGCAGCTTGGCCCTGGGGAGCGGCTCCTACAATGAGCAGTTCTTC.

The chain links TRBV15 to TRBJ1-2; the match to TRBD1 covers 8 bases. CDR1 and CDR2 from the germline V gene are LNHNV and YYDKDF (reference sequence). The J segment lost 2 bases and the V segment lost 3 bases, leaving 20 bases of the junction unmatched. The CDR3 consists of 20 residues. The CDR3 nucleotides are TGTGCCACCAGCAGCCAGCGGACAGGGCCCGGCTTGGGCCCCAACTATGGCTACACCTTC. This sequence encodes CATSSQRTGPGLGPNYGYTF.

The chain uses TRBV29-1 and TRBJ2-1; 7 bases agree with TRBD2. This CDR3 is 13 amino acids long. Germline V gene lookup returns CDR1 SQVTM and CDR2 ANQGSEA. V was clipped by 4 bases and J by 7 bases; unmatched bases: 7. The CDR3 coding sequence is TGCAGCGTTGTAAGCGGGAAGGTAAATGAGCAGTTCTTC. It encodes CSVVSGKVNEQFF.

The chain has TRBV10-1 and TRBJ1-6, with D possibly being TRBD1 (6 bases). The germline V gene has CDR1 WNHNN and CDR2 SYGVQD (reference sequence). V was shortened by 7 bases and J by 0 bases, with 13 bases between the two germline ends. The CDR3 length is 16 residues. This chain's CDR3 is CASNQLDSSYNSPLHF. CDR3 DNA: TGCGCCAGCAACCAACTGGACAGCTCCTATAATTCACCCCTCCACTTT.

The CDR3 protein is CASSLVPGSNTEAFF. The CDR3, as DNA: TGCGCCAGCAGCTTGGTGCCAGGGTCGAACACTGAAGCTTTCTTT. This sequence joins TRBV5-1 and TRBJ1-1; possibly TRBD1 for D (5 bases). In germline, CDR1 is SGHRS, CDR2 YFSETQ. CDR3 length: 15 residues. V shed 0 bases and J shed 1 base, with 10 bases lying between them.

This chain connects TRBV12-3 or TRBV12-4 to TRBJ1-2; D uncertain. V was clipped by 3 bases and J by 4 bases, with 9 bases between them. The CDR3 covers 13 residues. The CDR3, as DNA: TGTGCCAGCAGTTTCCGGAGCCCCTATGGCTACACCTTC. Translation gives CASSFRSPYGYTF.